The sequence of this T cell receptor beta chain was determined in a study of T cells in Graves' hyperthyroidism and ophthalmopathy. Study background: Specimen type is peripheral blood, collected at initial diagnosis prior to any treatment.

TCR beta CDR3 sequences were amplified from RNA transcripts. First-round RT-PCR with HTBI primers amplified the TCR CDR3 region. TCRdb reprocessed the multiplex PCR reads with MiXCR, giving one entry per CDR3 protein. The sample consists of some 400,000 distinct CDR3 sequences, around an eighth of them appearing once. Germline assignment: CDR1 SGHRS and CDR2 YFSETQ. This CDR3 has 13 amino acids. V gave up 2 bases and J gave up 0 bases, with 6 bases separating them. This clonotype appeared many times. Exclusion criteria comprised uncontrolled infection, other autoimmune disease, pregnancy or lactation. The chain joins TRBV5-1 to TRBJ2-7; D is uncertain. The sample was blood. The receptor was derived from a man younger than 40 with Graves' hyperthyroidism that later progressed to Graves' ophthalmopathy. The CDR3: CASSLVTSYEQYF. CDR3 coding DNA: TGCGCCAGCAGCTTAGTAACCTCCTACGAGCAGTACTTC.